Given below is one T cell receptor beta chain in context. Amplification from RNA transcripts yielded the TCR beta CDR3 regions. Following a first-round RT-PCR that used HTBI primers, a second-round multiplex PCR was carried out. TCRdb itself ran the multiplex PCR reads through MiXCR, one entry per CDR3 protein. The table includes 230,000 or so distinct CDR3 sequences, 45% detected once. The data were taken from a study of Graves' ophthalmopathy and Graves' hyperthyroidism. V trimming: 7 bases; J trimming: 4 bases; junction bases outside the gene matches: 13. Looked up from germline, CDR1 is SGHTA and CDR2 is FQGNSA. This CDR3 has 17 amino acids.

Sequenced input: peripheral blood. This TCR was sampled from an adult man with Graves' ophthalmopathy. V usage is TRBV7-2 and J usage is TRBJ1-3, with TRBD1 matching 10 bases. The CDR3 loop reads CASTLGSGTGAGNTIYF. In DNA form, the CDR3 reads TGTGCCAGCACCCTAGGGTCCGGGACAGGGGCCGGAAACACCATATATTTT.